The present T cell receptor beta chain was sequenced within a study of blood T cell repertoires in COVID-19. Overall study context: From T cells, B-cell-depleted T cells, or PBMCs came the material, which was cDNA or gDNA.

Authors' data handling: It was from reference gene primer amplification that nucleated cell counts were estimated. Some clones are missing from TCRdb's copy, which holds only in-frame ones; the method was immunoSEQ multiplex PCR. That table furnishes V, J and clone size, whereas the DNA furnished D and trimming. The data show some 450,000 clones, about nine tenths seen once. During active infection, Seattle patients enrolled and were then monitored through disease. Germline trimming cut 11 bases from V and 5 bases from J; bases unmatched to any gene: 10. The CDR3 consists of 15 residues. CDR1 and CDR2 from the germline V gene are WNHNN and SYGVQD (reference sequence).

The sample comprised peripheral blood. This chain links TRBV10-1 with TRBJ2-2; TRBD1 aligns across 11 bases. The origin of this receptor is a woman aged 50 to 60 with COVID-19, enrolled during active disease. The chain's CDR3 is CACIPGTGGTGELFF. DNA of the CDR3: TGCGCCTGCATACCCGGGACAGGGGGTACCGGGGAGCTGTTTTTT.